Listed below are T cell receptor beta chains from one sample, sequenced in a study of blood T cell repertoires in COVID-19. The assay was immunoSEQ multiplex PCR, and TCRdb's table has in-frame clones only and misses some. The table lists some 150,000 clones, 82% of them singletons. Sequenced material: peripheral blood. These receptors were collected from a woman in her 70s with acute or convalescent COVID-19. Both conserved end residues are part of each CDR3. The order of the fields is J gene, clone size, V gene, CDR3 length, D gene, CDR3 protein, CDR3 DNA. The D gene is left open where the match is weak. Expanded clones get a size class; other rows say once, few or many, or leave the size out.

TRBJ1-2,-,TRBV5-1,15,-,CASSLVSASGYGYTF,TGCGCCAGCAGCTTGGTCTCAGCATCAGGTTATGGCTACACCTTC
TRBJ1-6,few,TRBV7-9,14,-,CASSLAVGNSPLHF,TGTGCCAGCAGCTTAGCGGTCGGTAATTCACCCCTCCACTTT
TRBJ2-7,-,TRBV12-3/TRBV12-4,13,TRBD2,CASSLAWRGGQYF,TGTGCCAGCAGTTTAGCGTGGCGGGGGGGCCAGTACTTC
TRBJ1-3,few,TRBV30,16,-,CAWSHRGSPSGNTIYF,TGTGCCTGGAGCCACCGCGGCAGTCCCTCTGGAAACACCATATATTTT
TRBJ2-5,-,TRBV7-9,16,TRBD2,CASSLGVGGGGETQYF,TGTGCCAGCAGCTTAGGTGTTGGCGGGGGAGGAGAGACCCAGTACTTC
TRBJ2-1,-,TRBV11-3,15,TRBD1,CASSLMGQAGNEQFF,TGTGCCAGCAGCTTAATGGGACAGGCCGGCAATGAGCAGTTCTTC
TRBJ2-5,few,TRBV4-3,17,TRBD2,CASSQGNSRGGQETQYF,TGCGCCAGCAGCCAAGGGAACTCGCGGGGAGGGCAAGAGACCCAGTACTTC
TRBJ1-6,-,TRBV5-6,16,TRBD1,CASSGQGLTYNSPLHF,TGTGCCAGCAGCGGACAGGGGTTGACCTATAATTCACCCCTCCACTTT
TRBJ2-5,-,TRBV7-2,13,TRBD1,CASSWDRAETQYF,TGTGCCAGCAGCTGGGACAGGGCAGAGACCCAGTACTTC
TRBJ2-7,-,TRBV4-3,13,-,CASSLNTGSEQYF,TGCGCCAGCAGCCTAAACACAGGCTCCGAGCAGTACTTC
TRBJ2-4,few,TRBV2,14,-,CASSESQNKNIQYF,TGTGCCAGCAGTGAATCCCAGAACAAAAACATTCAGTACTTC
TRBJ1-1,-,TRBV5-4,14,-,CASSLEPVNTEAFF,TGTGCCAGCAGCTTGGAACCGGTGAACACTGAAGCTTTCTTT
TRBJ2-7,-,TRBV2,14,-,CASSLAPGSYEQYF,TGTGCCAGCAGCCTAGCTCCGGGTTCCTACGAGCAGTACTTC
TRBJ2-2,-,TRBV28,15,-,CASSLLAANTGELFF,TGTGCCAGCAGTTTGCTCGCGGCTAACACCGGGGAGCTGTTTTTT
TRBJ2-7,-,TRBV28,15,-,CASTPSPRDTYGQYF,TGTGCCAGCACCCCTTCCCCCCGGGACACATACGGGCAGTACTTC
TRBJ1-2,once,TRBV28,12,-,CASRGRAYGYTF,TGTGCCAGCAGGGGCAGGGCCTATGGCTACACCTTC
TRBJ2-3,-,TRBV11-2,14,-,CASSLGGSSDTQYF,TGTGCCAGCAGCTTAGGAGGTAGCTCAGATACGCAGTATTTT
TRBJ2-6,-,TRBV11-2,23,-,CASSESFRDILFAPTRGANVLTF,TGTGCCAGCAGTGAATCATTCCGGGACATCCTGTTTGCTCCCACAAGAGGGGCCAACGTCCTGACTTTC
TRBJ1-5,-,TRBV5-1,13,-,CASNDYSNQPQHF,TGCGCCAGTAACGACTACAGCAATCAGCCCCAGCATTTT
TRBJ1-1,-,TRBV5-4,15,-,CASSLGGREGPEAFF,TGTGCCAGCAGCTTGGGTGGCAGGGAGGGCCCTGAAGCTTTCTTT
TRBJ1-3,-,TRBV19,16,TRBD1,CASQRGQRISGNTIYF,TGTGCCAGTCAAAGGGGACAGCGGATCTCTGGAAACACCATATATTTT
TRBJ2-7,-,TRBV3-1/TRBV3-2,16,TRBD2,CASSQVGGGPPYEQYF,TGTGCCAGCAGCCAAGTTGGCGGGGGACCCCCCTACGAGCAGTACTTC
TRBJ1-1,-,TRBV7-6,14,-,CASGRMGANTEAFF,TGTGCCAGCGGTCGAATGGGAGCGAACACTGAAGCTTTCTTT
TRBJ2-5,-,TRBV10-2,16,-,CASSESWGHSQETQYF,TGCGCCAGCAGTGAGTCGTGGGGACACAGCCAAGAGACCCAGTACTTC
TRBJ2-7,-,TRBV10-3,13,TRBD2,CATRDSGGDEQYF,TGTGCCACCCGGGATAGCGGGGGGGACGAGCAGTACTTC
TRBJ1-2,-,TRBV11-2,14,TRBD1,CASSSTGRNYGYTF,TGTGCCAGCAGCTCGACAGGGAGGAACTATGGCTACACCTTC
TRBJ2-1,few,TRBV3-1/TRBV3-2,14,-,CASSKGVAPGEQFF,TGTGCCAGCAGCAAGGGGGTGGCCCCGGGTGAGCAGTTCTTC
TRBJ2-1,-,TRBV10-2,15,-,CASRSGLGSYNEQFF,TGCGCCAGCAGAAGCGGGTTAGGGTCCTACAATGAGCAGTTCTTC
TRBJ1-1,-,TRBV10-1,15,-,CASSRLRGGAAEAFF,TGCGCCAGCAGTCGCTTGCGTGGGGGGGCTGCTGAAGCTTTCTTT
TRBJ2-1,-,TRBV27,15,TRBD1,CASSLGTGGYNEQFF,TGTGCCAGCAGTTTGGGGACAGGGGGCTACAATGAGCAGTTCTTC
TRBJ1-2,-,TRBV7-2,14,TRBD1,CASSSRPGGYGYTF,TGTGCCAGCAGCTCTCGCCCAGGGGGCTATGGCTACACCTTC
TRBJ1-2,once,TRBV10-2,12,-,CASSPGNYGYTF,TGCGCCAGCAGTCCCGGGAACTATGGCTACACCTTC
TRBJ2-3,-,TRBV19,13,-,CASSITGTDTQYF,TGTGCCAGTAGTATAACAGGGACAGATACGCAGTATTTT
TRBJ1-1,-,TRBV20-1,11,-,CSARGYTEAFF,TGCAGTGCCCGAGGGTACACTGAAGCTTTCTTT
TRBJ1-2,-,TRBV5-1,14,TRBD1,CASSYGTGSDGYTF,TGCGCCAGCAGCTATGGGACAGGCTCAGATGGCTACACCTTC
TRBJ1-5,-,TRBV5-6,15,-,CASSLSPSSNQPQHF,TGTGCCAGCAGCTTGTCGCCCAGTAGCAATCAGCCCCAGCATTTT